Each of the 11 T cell receptor beta chains below was sequenced from the same sample in a study of identical twins. One entry per CDR3 protein, called by TCRdb with MiXCR from the 5' RACE reads. Here the sample spans roughly 1.6 million distinct CDR3 sequences, about 31% being singletons. The sequencing sample was made of cord blood. The receptors were gathered from a newborn girl in good health.

The J gene is TRBJ2-4, the V gene TRBV6-1; TRBD2 might be the D (6 bases). Germline CDR1 and CDR2: MNHNS and SASEGT. The CDR3 is 14 residues long. The V and J ends lost 4 bases and 8 bases respectively, with 15 bases between them. This CDR3 reads CASSVLGGTDIQYF. The CDR3 DNA is TGTGCCAGCAGTGTGTTGGGCGGGACTGACATTCAGTACTTC.

CDR3: CATSSIHMGGSGAETQYF. The CDR3, as DNA: TGTGCCACCAGCAGTATCCACATGGGGGGCTCGGGCGCGGAGACCCAGTACTTC. The chain combines TRBV15 with TRBJ2-5; D is possibly TRBD1 or TRBD2 (6 bases each). The CDR3 has 18 amino acids. Germline lookup yields CDR1 LNHNV and CDR2 YYDKDF (reference sequence). The ends were cut back, 3 bases at V and 5 bases at J, with 25 bases in the middle.

This clonotype was picked up a small number of times. The genes are TRBV5-1 and TRBJ2-3; D possibly corresponds to TRBD2 (6 bases). Germline V gives CDR1 SGHRS, CDR2 YFSETQ. This CDR3 is built from 15 residues. The ends were cut back, 8 bases at V and 1 base at J, with 17 bases in the middle. The chain's CDR3 is CARSPTGEGTDTQYF. The CDR3 DNA reads TGCGCCAGGTCCCCTACGGGGGAGGGCACAGATACGCAGTATTTT.

This clonotype was detected a few times. This chain links TRBV20-1 with TRBJ1-1; D unresolved. The CDR3 length is 11 residues. CDR1 DFQATT and CDR2 SNEGSKA come from the germline V gene (reference sequence). V lost 0 bases and J lost 8, with 7 bases in between. The DNA of the CDR3 is TGCAGTGCTAGAGATACTGGGGAAGCTTTCTTT. Amino acids: CSARDTGEAFF.

The chain joins TRBV27 to TRBJ2-7; no definite D call. With 6 bases removed from V and 0 bases from J, the gap between germline ends came to 12 bases. The CDR3 runs to 14 residues. CDR1 and CDR2 (germline): MNHEY, SMNVEV (reference sequence). This CDR3 reads CASSFRPYSYEQYF. The CDR3 bases are TGTGCCAGCAGCTTCCGGCCCTACTCCTACGAGCAGTACTTC.

The genes are TRBV6-5 and TRBJ2-1; TRBD2 is a possible D gene (7 bases). The J call may be incorrect, as the DNA end agrees better with TRBJ2-7. Germline V gene data show CDR1 as MNHEY and CDR2 as SVGAGI. CDR3 length: 15 residues. The CDR3 DNA reads TGTGCCAGCAGTTACGTCTGGGGGGGCTACAATGAGCAGTACTTC. Translation gives CASSYVWGGYNEQYF.

In its sample, this clonotype was seen a few times. This rearrangement joins TRBV20-1 to TRBJ1-2; tentatively, D is TRBD1 (6 bases). The CDR3 length is 13 residues. V lost 3 bases and J lost 5, with 13 bases in between. Germline CDR1 and CDR2: DFQATT and SNEGSKA (reference sequence). CDR3 loop: CSASSGALYGYTF. CDR3 nucleotide sequence: TGCAGTGCTAGTTCGGGGGCCCTTTATGGCTACACCTTC.

Details on this clonotype: Compared with germline, one end of the junction differs, possibly owing to a read error. The chain uses TRBV5-6 and TRBJ2-7; 9 nucleotides match TRBD2. The germline CDR1 and CDR2 sequences are SGHDT and YYEEEE. The CDR3 is 16 residues long. CDR3 sequence (DNA): TGTGCCAGCAACTTGGGATCTAGCGGGGTCTCCTACGAGCAGTACTTC. This codes for CASNLGSSGVSYEQYF.

This rearrangement joins TRBV7-9 to TRBJ2-1; TRBD2 aligns across 9 bases. Germline assignment: CDR1 SEHNR and CDR2 FQNEAQ (reference sequence). V shed 3 bases, J shed 6 bases, and the junction held 6 bases outside the gene matches. The CDR3 loop spans 15 amino acids. The CDR3 region has the DNA TGTGCCAGCAGCTTTTCTAGCGGGATTGTCAATGAGCAGTTCTTC. This encodes CASSFSSGIVNEQFF. Complete variable domain (other parts from reference TRBV7-9 and TRBJ2-1): DTGVSQNPRHKITKRGQNVTFRCDPISEHNRLYWYRQTLGQGPEFLTYFQNEAQLEKSRLLSDRFSAERPKGSFSTLEIQRTEQGDSAMYLCASSFSSGIVNEQFFGPGTRLTVL.

V gene TRBV5-6 combines with J gene TRBJ2-7, with D perhaps TRBD2 (6 bases). Germline V gene data show CDR1 as SGHDT and CDR2 as YYEEEE. The CDR3 sequence is 14 residues long. V was clipped by 0 bases and J by 3 bases, with 10 bases between them. CDR3 region: CASSLALTSYEQYF. The DNA of the CDR3 is TGTGCCAGCAGCTTGGCCTTGACTAGCTACGAGCAGTACTTC.

CDR3 in DNA: TGCAGTGCGGCGACAGGCGGGGGGTATTTT. Protein sequence: CSAATGGGYF. The chain employs TRBV20-1 and TRBJ2-3, with D possibly TRBD2 on 7 matching bases. V gave up 6 bases and J gave up 14 bases, with 15 bases separating them. The CDR3 runs 10 residues. From germline, CDR1 is DFQATT and CDR2 SNEGSKA (reference sequence).